The T cell receptor beta chain described here comes from a study of blood T cell repertoires in COVID-19. Study background: Some COVID-19 samples were acute and others convalescent; all came from the United States, Italy and Spain. Nucleic acid was either cDNA or gDNA, and it came from T cells, B-cell-depleted T cells, or PBMCs.

Authors' methods: Estimated nucleated cell counts came from reference gene primer amplification. TCRdb keeps only in-frame clones here, not all; method: immunoSEQ multiplex PCR. That table supplies the V and J calls and clone size; D and trimming were determined from the DNA. The sample has some 380,000 clones; nearly 90% are singletons. V was pared by 4 bases and J by 4 bases, with 11 bases between. The germline gives CDR1 SGHDT, CDR2 YYEEEE. This CDR3 is built from 13 residues. The sample taken for sequencing was peripheral blood. This sequence was found in a man aged 18-30 years with active or convalescent COVID-19. The chain links TRBV5-6 to TRBJ1-2; D remains unclear. The CDR3 region has the DNA TGTGCCAGCAGCCAGGTCAACAGCTATGGCTACACCTTC. This translates into CASSQVNSYGYTF.